Given below is one T cell receptor (beta chain) in context. No antigen is known for it. Germline V gene data show CDR1 as SGHRS and CDR2 as YFSETQ. The CDR3 loop spans 12 amino acids. The V end was cut by 2 bases, the J end by 5 bases, with 5 bases between. The entry originates in a study of OX40 agonist ivuxolimab in advanced cancers. Study findings and constraints: CD8+ T cells showed, on average, more clonal expansion than CD4+ cells.

Using immunoSEQ multiplex PCR, the repertoire was profiled, and TCRdb retains in-frame clones only, with some absent. The top ten clones hold over 0.75% of a sample with 78,000 or so clones, around nine tenths of them seen once. At cycle 4 day 1, cycle 7 day 1, and baseline, blood was sampled. The chain uses TRBV5-1 and TRBJ2-1; D unclear. This TCR came from an adult with an advanced solid tumor such as melanoma, head and neck, liver or kidney cancer. Material: CD4+ or CD8+ T cells sorted from blood, obtained in a trial of the OX40 agonist ivuxolimab. This CDR3 reads CASSFGHNEQFF. The CDR3, as DNA: TGCGCCAGCAGCTTTGGGCACAATGAGCAGTTCTTC.